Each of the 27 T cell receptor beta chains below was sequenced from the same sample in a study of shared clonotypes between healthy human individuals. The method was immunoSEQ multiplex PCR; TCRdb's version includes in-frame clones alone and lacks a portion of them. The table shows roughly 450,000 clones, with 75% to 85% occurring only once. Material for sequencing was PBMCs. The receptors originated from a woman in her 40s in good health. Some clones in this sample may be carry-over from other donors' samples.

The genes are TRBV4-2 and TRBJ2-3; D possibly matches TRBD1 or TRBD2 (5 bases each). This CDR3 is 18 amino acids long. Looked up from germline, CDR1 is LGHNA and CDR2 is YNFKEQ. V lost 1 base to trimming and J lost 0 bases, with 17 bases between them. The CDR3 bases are TGTGCCAGCAGCCAAGGTCCGCAGGGAGCCACTAGCACAGATACGCAGTATTTT. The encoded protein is CASSQGPQGATSTDTQYF.

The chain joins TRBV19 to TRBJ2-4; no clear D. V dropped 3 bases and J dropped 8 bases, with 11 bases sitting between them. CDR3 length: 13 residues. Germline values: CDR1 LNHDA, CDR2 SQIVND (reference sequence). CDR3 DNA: TGTGCCAGTAGTATTAACCCTGGGGACATTCAGTACTTC. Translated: CASSINPGDIQYF. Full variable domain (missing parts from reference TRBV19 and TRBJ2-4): DGGITQSPKYLFRKEGQNVTLSCEQNLNHDAMYWYRQDPGQGLRLIYYSQIVNDFQKGDIAEGYSVSREKKESFPLTVTSAQKNPTAFYLCASSINPGDIQYFGAGTRLSVL.

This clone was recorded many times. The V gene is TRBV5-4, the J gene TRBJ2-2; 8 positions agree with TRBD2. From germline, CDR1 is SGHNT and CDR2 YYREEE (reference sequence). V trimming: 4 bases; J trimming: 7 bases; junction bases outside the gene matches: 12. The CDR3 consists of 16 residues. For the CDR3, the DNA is TGTGCCAGCAGCCCACGAGGCGGGAGGATGGTCGGGGAGCTGTTTTTT. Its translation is CASSPRGGRMVGELFF.

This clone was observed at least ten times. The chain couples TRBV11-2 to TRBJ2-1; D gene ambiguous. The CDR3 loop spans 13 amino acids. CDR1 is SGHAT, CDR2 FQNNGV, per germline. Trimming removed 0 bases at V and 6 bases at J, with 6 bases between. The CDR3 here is CASSLDTANEQFF. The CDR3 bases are TGTGCCAGCAGCTTAGATACCGCCAATGAGCAGTTCTTC.

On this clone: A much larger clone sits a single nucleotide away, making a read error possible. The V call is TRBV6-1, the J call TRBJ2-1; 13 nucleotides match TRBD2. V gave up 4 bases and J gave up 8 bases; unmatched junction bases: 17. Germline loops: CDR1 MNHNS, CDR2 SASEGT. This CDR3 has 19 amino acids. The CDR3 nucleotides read TGTGCCAGCAGTGGAGCCCGGCCTAGGGGACTAGCGGGAAGATATGAGCAGTTCTTC. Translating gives CASSGARPRGLAGRYEQFF.

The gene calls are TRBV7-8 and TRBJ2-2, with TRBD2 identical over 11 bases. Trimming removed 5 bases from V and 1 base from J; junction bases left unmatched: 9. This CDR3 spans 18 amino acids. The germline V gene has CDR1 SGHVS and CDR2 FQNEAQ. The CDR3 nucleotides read TGTGCCAGCAGCCACCGACTAGCGGGAACGAAGAACACCGGGGAGCTGTTTTTT. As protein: CASSHRLAGTKNTGELFF.

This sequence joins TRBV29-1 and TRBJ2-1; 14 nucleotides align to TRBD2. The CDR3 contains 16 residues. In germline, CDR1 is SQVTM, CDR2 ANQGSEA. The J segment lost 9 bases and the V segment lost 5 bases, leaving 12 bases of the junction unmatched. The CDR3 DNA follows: TGCAGCGTTTCCTGGAGACTAGCGGGAGGGCCGGGTGAGCAGTTCTTC. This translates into CSVSWRLAGGPGEQFF.

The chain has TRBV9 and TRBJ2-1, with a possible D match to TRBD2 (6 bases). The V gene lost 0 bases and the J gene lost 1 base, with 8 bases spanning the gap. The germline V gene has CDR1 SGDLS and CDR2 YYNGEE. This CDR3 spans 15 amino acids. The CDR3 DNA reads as TGTGCCAGCAGCGTAGGGCGGGAATCCTACAATGAGCAGTTCTTC. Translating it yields CASSVGRESYNEQFF.

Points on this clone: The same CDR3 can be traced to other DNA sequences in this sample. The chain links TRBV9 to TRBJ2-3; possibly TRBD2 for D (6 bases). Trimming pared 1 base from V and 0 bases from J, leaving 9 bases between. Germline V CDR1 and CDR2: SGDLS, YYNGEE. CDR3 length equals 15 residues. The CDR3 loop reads CASSVTSGSTDTQYF. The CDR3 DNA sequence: TGTGCCAGCAGCGTAACCAGCGGGAGCACAGATACGCAGTATTTT. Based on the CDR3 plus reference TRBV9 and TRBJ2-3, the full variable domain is DSGVTQTPKHLITATGQRVTLRCSPRSGDLSVYWYQQSLDQGLQFLIQYYNGEERAKGNILERFSAQQFPDLHSELNLSSLELGDSALYFCASSVTSGSTDTQYFGPGTRLTVL.

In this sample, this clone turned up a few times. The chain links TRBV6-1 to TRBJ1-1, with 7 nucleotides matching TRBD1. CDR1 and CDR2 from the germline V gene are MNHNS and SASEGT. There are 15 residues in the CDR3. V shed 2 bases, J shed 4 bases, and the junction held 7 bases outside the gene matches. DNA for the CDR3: TGTGCCAGCAGTGAAACCGGGACAGCGAGCACTGAAGCTTTCTTT. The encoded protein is CASSETGTASTEAFF.

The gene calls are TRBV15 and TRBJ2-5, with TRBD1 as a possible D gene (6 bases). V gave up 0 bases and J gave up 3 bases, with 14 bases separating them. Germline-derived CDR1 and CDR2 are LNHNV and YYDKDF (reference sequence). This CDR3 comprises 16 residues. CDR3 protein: CATSRDQNRAEETQYF. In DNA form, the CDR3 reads TGTGCCACCAGCAGAGATCAAAACAGGGCAGAAGAGACCCAGTACTTC.

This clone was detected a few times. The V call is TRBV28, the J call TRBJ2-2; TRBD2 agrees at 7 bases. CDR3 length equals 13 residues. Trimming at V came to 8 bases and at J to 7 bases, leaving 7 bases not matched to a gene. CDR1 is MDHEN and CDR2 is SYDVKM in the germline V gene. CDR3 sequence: CASFGREIGELFF. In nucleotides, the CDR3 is TGTGCCAGCTTCGGGCGGGAGATCGGGGAGCTGTTTTTT. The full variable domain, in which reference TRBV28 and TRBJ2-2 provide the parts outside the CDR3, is DVKVTQSSRYLVKRTGEKVFLECVQDMDHENMFWYRQDPGLGLRLIYFSYDVKMKEKGDIPEGYSVSREKKERFSLILESASTNQTSMYLCASFGREIGELFFGEGSRLTVL.

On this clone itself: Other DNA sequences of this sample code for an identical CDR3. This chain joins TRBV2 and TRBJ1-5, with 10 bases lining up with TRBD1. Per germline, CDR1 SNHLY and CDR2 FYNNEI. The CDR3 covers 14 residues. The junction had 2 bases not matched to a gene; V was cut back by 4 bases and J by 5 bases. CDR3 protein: CASSGTGGDQPQHF. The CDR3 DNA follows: TGTGCCAGCAGTGGGACAGGGGGTGATCAGCCCCAGCATTTT.

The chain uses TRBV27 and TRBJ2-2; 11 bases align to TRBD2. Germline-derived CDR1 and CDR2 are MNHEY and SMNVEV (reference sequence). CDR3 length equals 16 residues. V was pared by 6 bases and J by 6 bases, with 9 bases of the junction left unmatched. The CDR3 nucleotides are TGTGCCAGCAGACTAGCGGGAGAGGAAATGGCCGGGGAGCTGTTTTTT. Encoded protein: CASRLAGEEMAGELFF.

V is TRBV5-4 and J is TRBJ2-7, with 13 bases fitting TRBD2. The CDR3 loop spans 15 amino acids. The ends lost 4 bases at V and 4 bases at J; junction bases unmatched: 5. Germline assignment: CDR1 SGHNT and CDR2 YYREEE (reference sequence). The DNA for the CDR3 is TGTGCCAGCAGCCACGGACTAGCGGGAGTTTACGAGCAGTACTTC. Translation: CASSHGLAGVYEQYF.

CDR3 sequence (DNA): TGTGCCAGCAGTCTGAACAGACACACTGAAGCTTTCTTT. Its protein is CASSLNRHTEAFF. This chain connects TRBV7-2 to TRBJ1-1; the D is unclear. Looked up from germline, CDR1 is SGHTA and CDR2 is FQGNSA. The CDR3 spans 13 residues. Trimming shortened V by 6 bases and J by 3 bases, and 11 bases separated the two germline ends.

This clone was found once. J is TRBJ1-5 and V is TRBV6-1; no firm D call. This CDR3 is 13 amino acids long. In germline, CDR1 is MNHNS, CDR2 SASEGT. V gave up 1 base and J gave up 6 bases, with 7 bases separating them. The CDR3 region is CASSEEEGQPQHF. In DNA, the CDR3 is TGTGCCAGCAGTGAAGAAGAAGGTCAGCCCCAGCATTTT.

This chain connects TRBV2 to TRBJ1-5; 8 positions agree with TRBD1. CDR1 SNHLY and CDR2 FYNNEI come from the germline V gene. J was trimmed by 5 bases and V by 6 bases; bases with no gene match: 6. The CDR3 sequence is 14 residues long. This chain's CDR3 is CASRGDRFYQPQHF. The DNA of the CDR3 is TGTGCCAGCAGGGGGGACAGGTTTTATCAGCCCCAGCATTTT.

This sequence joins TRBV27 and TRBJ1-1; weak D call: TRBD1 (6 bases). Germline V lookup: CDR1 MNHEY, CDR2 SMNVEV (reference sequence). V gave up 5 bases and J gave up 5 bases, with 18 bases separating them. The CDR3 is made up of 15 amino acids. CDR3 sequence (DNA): TGTGCCAGCAGTGTCGCTGCAGGGGCGAAGACTGAAGCTTTCTTT. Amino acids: CASSVAAGAKTEAFF.

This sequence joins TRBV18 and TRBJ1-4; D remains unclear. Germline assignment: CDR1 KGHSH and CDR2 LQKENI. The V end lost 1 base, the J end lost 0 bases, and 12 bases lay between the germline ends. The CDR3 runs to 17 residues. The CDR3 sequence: CASSPRSLAATNEKLFF. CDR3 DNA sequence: TGTGCCAGCTCACCACGTTCTTTAGCGGCAACTAATGAAAAACTGTTTTTT.

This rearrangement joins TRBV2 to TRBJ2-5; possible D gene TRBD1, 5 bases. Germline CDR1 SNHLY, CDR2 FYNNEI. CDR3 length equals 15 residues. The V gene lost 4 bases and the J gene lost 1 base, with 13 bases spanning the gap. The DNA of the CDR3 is TGTGCCAGCAGTGTTCGAGCAGGGATCCAAGAGACCCAGTACTTC. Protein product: CASSVRAGIQETQYF. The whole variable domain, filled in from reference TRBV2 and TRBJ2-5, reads EPEVTQTPSHQVTQMGQEVILRCVPISNHLYFYWYRQILGQKVEFLVSFYNNEISEKSEIFDDQFSVERPDGSNFTLKIRSTKLEDSAMYFCASSVRAGIQETQYFGPGTRLLVL.

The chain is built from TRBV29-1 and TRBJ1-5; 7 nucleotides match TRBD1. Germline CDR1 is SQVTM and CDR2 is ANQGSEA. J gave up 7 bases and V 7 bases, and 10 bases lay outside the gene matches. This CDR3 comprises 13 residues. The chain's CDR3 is CSAQQGLQQPQHF. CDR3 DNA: TGCAGCGCCCAACAGGGGCTGCAGCAGCCCCAGCATTTT.

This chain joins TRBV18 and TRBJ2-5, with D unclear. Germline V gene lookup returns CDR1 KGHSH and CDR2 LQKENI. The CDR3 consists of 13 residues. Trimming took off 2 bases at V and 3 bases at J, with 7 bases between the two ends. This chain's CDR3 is CASSPNTEETQYF. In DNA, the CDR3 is TGTGCCAGCTCACCAAACACCGAAGAGACCCAGTACTTC. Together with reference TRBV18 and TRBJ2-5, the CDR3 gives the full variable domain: NAGVMQNPRHLVRRRGQEARLRCSPMKGHSHVYWYRQLPEEGLKFMVYLQKENIIDESGMPKERFSAEFPKEGPSILRIQQVVRGDSAAYFCASSPNTEETQYFGPGTRLLVL.

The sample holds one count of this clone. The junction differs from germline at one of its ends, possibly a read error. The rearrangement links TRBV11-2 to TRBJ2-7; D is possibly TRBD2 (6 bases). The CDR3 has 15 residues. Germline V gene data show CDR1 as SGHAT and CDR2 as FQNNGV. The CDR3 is CASSWGVGDQPEQCF. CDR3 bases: TGTGCCAGCAGCTGGGGGGTCGGGGATCAGCCCGAGCAGTGCTTC.

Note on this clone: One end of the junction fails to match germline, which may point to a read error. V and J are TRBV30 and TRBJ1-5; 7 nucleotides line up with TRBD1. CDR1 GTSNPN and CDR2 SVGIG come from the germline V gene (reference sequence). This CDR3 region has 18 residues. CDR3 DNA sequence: TGTGCCTGGAGTGGGGGGCAGGGGGGCCAAAATAGCAATCGGCCCCAGCATTTT. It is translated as CAWSGGQGGQNSNRPQHF. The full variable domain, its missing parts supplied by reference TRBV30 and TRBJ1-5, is SQTIHQWPATLVQPVGSPLSLECTVEGTSNPNLYWYRQAAGRGLQLLFYSVGIGQISSEVPQNLSASRPQDRQFILSSKKLLLSDSGFYLCAWSGGQGGQNSNRPQHFGDGTRLSIL.

The CDR3 here is CASSRHAPTGSGSTDTQYF. CDR3 in DNA: TGTGCCAGCAGCCGACACGCCCCGACAGGGAGTGGAAGCACAGATACGCAGTATTTT. This sequence joins TRBV27 and TRBJ2-3, with 7 nucleotides matching TRBD1. Germline CDR1 reads MNHEY; CDR2 reads SMNVEV (reference sequence). CDR3 length: 19 amino acids. V dropped 6 bases and J dropped 0; count of bases not matched to a gene: 18.

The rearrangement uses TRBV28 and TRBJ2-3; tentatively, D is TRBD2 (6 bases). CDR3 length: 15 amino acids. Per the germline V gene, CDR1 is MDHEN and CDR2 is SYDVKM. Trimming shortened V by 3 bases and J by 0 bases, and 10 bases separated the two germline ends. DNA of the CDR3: TGTGCCAGCAGTTTCGGGGGTACTAGCACAGATACGCAGTATTTT. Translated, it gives CASSFGGTSTDTQYF.